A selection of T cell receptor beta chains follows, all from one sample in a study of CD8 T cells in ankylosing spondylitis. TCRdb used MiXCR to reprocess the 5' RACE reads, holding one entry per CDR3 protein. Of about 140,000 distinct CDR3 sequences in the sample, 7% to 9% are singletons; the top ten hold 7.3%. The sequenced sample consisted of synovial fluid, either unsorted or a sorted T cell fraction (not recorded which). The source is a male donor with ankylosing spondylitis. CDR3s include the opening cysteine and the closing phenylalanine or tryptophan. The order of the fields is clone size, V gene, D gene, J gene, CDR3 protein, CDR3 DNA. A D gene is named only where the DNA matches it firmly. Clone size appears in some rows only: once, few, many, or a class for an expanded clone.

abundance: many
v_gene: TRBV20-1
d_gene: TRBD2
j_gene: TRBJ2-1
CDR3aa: CSAAPGLAGNNEQFF
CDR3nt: TGCAGTGCAGCCCCGGGACTAGCGGGGAACAATGAGCAGTTCTTC

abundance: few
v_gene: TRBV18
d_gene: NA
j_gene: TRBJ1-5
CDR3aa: CASSSTSDNQPQHF
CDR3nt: TGTGCCAGCTCATCGACAAGCGACAATCAGCCCCAGCATTTT

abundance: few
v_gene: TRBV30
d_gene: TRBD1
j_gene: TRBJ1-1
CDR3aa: CAWRTGPTEAFF
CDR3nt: TGTGCCTGGAGGACAGGGCCCACTGAAGCTTTCTTT

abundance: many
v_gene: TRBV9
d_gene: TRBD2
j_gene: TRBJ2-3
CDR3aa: CASSVGGTSGGAPTQYF
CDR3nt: TGTGCCAGCAGCGTAGGAGGGACTAGCGGGGGGGCACCTACGCAGTATTTT

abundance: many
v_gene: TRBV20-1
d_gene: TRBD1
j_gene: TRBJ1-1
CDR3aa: CSAEIPGQVPREAFF
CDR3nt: TGCAGTGCTGAGATTCCGGGACAGGTGCCCCGTGAAGCTTTCTTT

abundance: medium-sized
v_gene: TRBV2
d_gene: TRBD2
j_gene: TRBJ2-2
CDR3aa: CATTSGGGTGELFF
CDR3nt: TGTGCCACCACTAGCGGGGGAGGAACCGGGGAGCTGTTTTTT

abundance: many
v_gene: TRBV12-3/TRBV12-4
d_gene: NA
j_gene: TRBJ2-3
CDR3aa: CASRTGTTDTQYF
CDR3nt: TGTGCCAGCAGGACCGGGACCACAGATACGCAGTATTTT

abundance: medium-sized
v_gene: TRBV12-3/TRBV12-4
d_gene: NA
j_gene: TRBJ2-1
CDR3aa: CASSFFLPYNEQFF
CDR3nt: TGTGCCAGCAGTTTCTTTCTTCCCTACAATGAGCAGTTCTTC

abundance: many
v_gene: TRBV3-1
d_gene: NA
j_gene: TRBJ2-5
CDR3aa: CASSQNWGGGTQYF
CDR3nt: TGTGCCAGCAGCCAAAATTGGGGCGGAGGGACCCAGTACTTC

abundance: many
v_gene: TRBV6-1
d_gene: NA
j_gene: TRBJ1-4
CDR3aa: CASRSPGGFEKLFF
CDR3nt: TGTGCCAGCAGAAGCCCCGGGGGGTTTGAAAAACTGTTTTTT

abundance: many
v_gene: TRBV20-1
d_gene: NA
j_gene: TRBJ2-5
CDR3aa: CSARSPGGSETQYF
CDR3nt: TGCAGTGCCCGATCCCCTGGTGGGTCAGAGACCCAGTACTTC

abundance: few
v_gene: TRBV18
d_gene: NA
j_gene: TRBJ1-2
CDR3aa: CASSPGTEVNYGYTF
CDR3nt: TGTGCCAGCTCACCAGGGACCGAAGTTAACTATGGCTACACCTTC

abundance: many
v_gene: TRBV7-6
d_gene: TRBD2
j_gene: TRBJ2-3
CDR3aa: CASSSTREGSQYF
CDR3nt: TGTGCCAGCAGCTCAACTCGGGAGGGTTCGCAGTATTTT

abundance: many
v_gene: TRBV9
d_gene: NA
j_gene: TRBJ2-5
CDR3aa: CASSAPNEGTQYF
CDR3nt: TGTGCCAGCAGCGCACCCAATGAGGGGACCCAGTACTTC

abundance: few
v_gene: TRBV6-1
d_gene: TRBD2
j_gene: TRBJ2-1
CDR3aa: CASSEAPSGGAFYEQFF
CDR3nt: TGTGCCAGCAGTGAAGCCCCGAGCGGGGGGGCTTTCTATGAGCAGTTCTTC

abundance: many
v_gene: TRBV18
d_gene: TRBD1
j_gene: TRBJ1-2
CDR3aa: CASSRTGLRYGYTF
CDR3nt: TGTGCCAGCTCAAGGACAGGGCTCCGGTATGGCTACACCTTC

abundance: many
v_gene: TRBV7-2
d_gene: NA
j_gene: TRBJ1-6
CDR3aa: CASSLEAQSPLHF
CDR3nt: TGTGCCAGCAGCTTAGAAGCCCAATCACCCCTCCACTTT

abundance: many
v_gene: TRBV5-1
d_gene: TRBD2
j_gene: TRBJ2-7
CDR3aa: CASSLTSGRSLGSYEQYF
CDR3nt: TGCGCCAGCAGCTTGACTAGCGGGAGATCCCTCGGCTCCTACGAGCAGTACTTC

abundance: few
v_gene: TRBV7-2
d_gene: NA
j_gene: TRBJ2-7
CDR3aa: CASSPTAKLYEQYF
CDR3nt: TGTGCCAGCAGTCCGACAGCAAAACTATACGAGCAGTACTTC

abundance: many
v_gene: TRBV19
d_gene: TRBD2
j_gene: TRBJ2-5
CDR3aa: CASSISAGGPQETQYF
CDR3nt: TGTGCCAGTAGTATATCAGCGGGAGGGCCACAAGAGACCCAGTACTTC

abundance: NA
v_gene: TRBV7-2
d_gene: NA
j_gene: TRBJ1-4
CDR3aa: CASSRGNSQEKLFF
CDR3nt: TGTGCCAGCAGCCGGGGTAATTCCCAGGAAAAACTGTTTTTT

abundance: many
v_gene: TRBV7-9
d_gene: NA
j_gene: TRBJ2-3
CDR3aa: CASSRQIGRTSTDTQYF
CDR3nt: TGTGCCAGCAGCCGTCAGATCGGACGGACCAGCACAGATACGCAGTATTTT

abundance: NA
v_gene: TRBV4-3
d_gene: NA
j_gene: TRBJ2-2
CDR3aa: CASSPQGGNTGELFF
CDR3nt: TGCGCCAGCAGCCCCCAGGGAGGTAACACCGGGGAGCTGTTTTTT

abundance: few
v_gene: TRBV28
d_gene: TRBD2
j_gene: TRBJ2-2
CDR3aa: CASSFREGSGELFF
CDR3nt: TGTGCCAGCAGTTTTAGGGAGGGGTCCGGGGAGCTGTTTTTT

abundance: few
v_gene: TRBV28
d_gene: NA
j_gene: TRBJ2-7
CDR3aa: CASSPSLYREASYEQYF
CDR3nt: TGTGCCAGCAGTCCTTCCCTATACAGGGAAGCATCCTACGAGCAGTACTTC

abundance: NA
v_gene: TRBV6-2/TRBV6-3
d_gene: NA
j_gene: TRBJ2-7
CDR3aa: CASSYKGRNEQYF
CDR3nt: TGTGCCAGCAGTTACAAGGGGCGGAACGAGCAGTACTTC

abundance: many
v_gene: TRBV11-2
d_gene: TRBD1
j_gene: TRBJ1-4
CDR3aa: CASSSGTGGFNEKLFF
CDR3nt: TGTGCCAGCAGCTCCGGGACAGGGGGCTTTAATGAAAAACTGTTTTTT

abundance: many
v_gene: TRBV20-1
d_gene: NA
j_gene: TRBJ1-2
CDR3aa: CSARDRRVGGYTF
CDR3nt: TGCAGTGCTAGAGATCGGAGGGTCGGAGGCTACACCTTC

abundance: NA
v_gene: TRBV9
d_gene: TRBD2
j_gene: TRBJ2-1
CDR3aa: CASSVAGGENEQFF
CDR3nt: TGTGCCAGCAGCGTAGCGGGAGGAGAAAATGAGCAGTTCTTC

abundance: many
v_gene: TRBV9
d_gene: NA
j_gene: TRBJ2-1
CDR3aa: CASSVGGREQFF
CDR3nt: TGTGCCAGCAGCGTAGGAGGGCGGGAGCAGTTCTTC

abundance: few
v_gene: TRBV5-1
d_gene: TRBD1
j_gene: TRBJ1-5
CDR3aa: CASRAGQGRNQPQHF
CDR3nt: TGCGCCAGCAGAGCCGGACAGGGGCGCAATCAGCCCCAGCATTTT

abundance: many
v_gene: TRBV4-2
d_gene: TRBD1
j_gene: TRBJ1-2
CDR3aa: CASSRDSESLNYGYTF
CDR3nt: TGTGCCAGCAGCCGGGACAGTGAGTCTCTGAACTATGGCTACACCTTC

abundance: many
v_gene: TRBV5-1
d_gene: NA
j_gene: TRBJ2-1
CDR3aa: CASSPREKGYNEQFF
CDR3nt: TGCGCCAGCAGTCCGAGGGAGAAGGGGTACAATGAGCAGTTCTTC